The present T cell receptor beta chain was sequenced within a study of blood T cell repertoires in COVID-19. Looking at the study overall: T cells, B-cell-depleted T cells, or PBMCs provided the cDNA or gDNA that served as material.

Profiled with immunoSEQ multiplex PCR; TCRdb holds only in-frame clones, not every one. Of 350,000 to 450,000 clones listed, around 89% were seen once; the top ten hold around 1.1%. The sequencing input was PBMCs or T cells enriched from blood (not recorded which). The sequence derives from a man aged 30 to 45 who had recovered from COVID-19.

The CDR3 reads CASSDRGSVYGYTF. DNA of the CDR3: TGTGCCAGCAGTGACAGGGGGAGCGTCTATGGCTACACCTTC. This sequence joins TRBV28 and TRBJ1-2; 9 nucleotides match TRBD1. V lost 5 bases to trimming and J lost 4 bases; unmatched junction nucleotides: 5. Germline lookup yields CDR1 MDHEN and CDR2 SYDVKM. This CDR3 contains 14 residues.